Below, 14 T cell receptor delta chains from the same sample are listed, as sequenced in a study of γδ T cells in repeated Plasmodium falciparum infection. TCRdb processed the multiplex PCR reads again with the CATT caller. Of 45,000 to 50,000 delta-chain clones in the sample, over 1.5% were seen once. Gammadelta T cells were flow-sorted from PBMC into Vgamma9/Vdelta2+ and Vdelta2-negative populations for bulk analysis. The sequenced sample consisted of gamma-delta T cells from blood. These receptors all stem from a pool of human donors (malaria-infected and uninfected, not separated).

This clone showed up many times. This could be a read error, since a much larger clone is one nucleotide away. The same CDR3 can be traced to other DNA sequences in this sample. The CDR3 loop is CACDTSPSFLPLLGGDKLIF. CDR3 nucleotide sequence: TGTGCCTGTGACACCTCACCCTCCTTCCTACCTTTACTGGGGGGCGATAAACTCATCTTT. The genes are TRDV2 and TRDJ1; D is perhaps TRDD2 (9 bases). The J gene, missing from TCRdb, was assigned here through DNA to germline matching. Germline lookup yields CDR1 GEAIGNYY and CDR2 EKD. Trimming stripped 0 bases from V and 4 bases from J, with 29 bases between. The CDR3 has 20 amino acids.

With regard to this clone: The protein TCRdb lists belongs to a much larger clone and differs from this DNA's translation at residue 15, which points to a read error; the protein shown is made from the DNA. V is TRDV1 and J is TRDJ1, with 7 positions matching TRDD3. No J gene was available from TCRdb, and it was assigned here by a germline match of the DNA. The CDR3 sequence is 23 residues long. V gave up 4 bases and J gave up 7 bases; unmatched junction bases: 36. Germline V gene data show CDR1 as TSWWSYY and CDR2 as QGS. The CDR3 DNA reads as TGTGCTCTTGGGGGCCGTCCCTTTCCTCCCGCCCCTTTACTGAGGGATACACAGGGTAAACTCATCTTT. Translated: CALGGRPFPPAPLLRDTQGKLIF.

This clone was counted a few times. A read error is likely here: a far larger clone is one base away. This specimen includes other DNA sequences encoding the same CDR3. The gene calls are TRDV1 and TRDJ1, with 11 bases fitting TRDD3. No J gene is reported in TCRdb; it was inferred here by comparing the DNA with germline. Germline V gene lookup returns CDR1 TSWWSYY and CDR2 QGS. The CDR3 covers 17 residues. CDR3 coding DNA: TGTGCTCTTGGGGAATTATGGGGGATACGAGGCACCGACAAACTCATCTTT. Translation: CALGELWGIRGTDKLIF.

By its share, this clone is medium-sized. Distinct nucleotide sequences in the sample also encode this CDR3. The genes are TRDV1 and TRDJ1; 10 bases are a match to TRDD3. This CDR3 has 21 residues. The V gene end was trimmed by 0 bases and the J gene end by 3 bases; junction bases not matched to a gene: 19. Germline V gene sequence: CDR1 TSWWSYY, CDR2 QGS. CDR3 amino acids: CALGELSPCYWGIPRSDKLIF. DNA for the CDR3: TGTGCTCTTGGGGAACTTTCCCCCTGCTATTGGGGGATACCTCGGTCCGATAAACTCATCTTT.

This clone came up a few times. The CDR3 nucleotides are TGTGCTCTTGGGGACCCTCCGGCCTTCCTAAGATACGGTGGGGCTCTCTGGTACACCGATAAACTCATCTTT. This gives the protein CALGDPPAFLRYGGALWYTDKLIF. This sequence joins TRDV1 and TRDJ1; 8 bases are shared with TRDD2. No J gene was available from TCRdb, and it was assigned here by a germline match of the DNA. The CDR3 has 24 amino acids. J was trimmed by 0 bases and V by 3 bases; bases with no gene match: 30. Per the germline V gene, CDR1 is TSWWSYY and CDR2 is QGS.

This clone was seen a few times. The mismatch at residue 12 between this DNA's translation and the TCRdb protein of a much larger clone likely reflects a read error; the protein shown is translated from the DNA. The gene calls are TRDV1 and TRDJ1; TRDD3 matches at 8 bases. No J segment appears in TCRdb, so it was assigned here by matching the sequence to germline. Losses at the gene ends were 4 bases for V and 0 bases for J; bases not matched to a gene: 31. The CDR3 sequence is 24 residues long. CDR1 is TSWWSYY, CDR2 QGS, per germline. The CDR3 DNA is TGTGCTCTTGGGGCCCATCTCCGGACTTCGAAACCCTGGGGGAGGGGGAAGTACACCGATAAACTCATCTTT. Protein product: CALGAHLRTSKPWGRGKYTDKLIF.

By frequency in the sample, this clone is medium-sized. Other DNA sequences in the same sample also yield this CDR3. The chain joins TRDV1 to TRDJ1; TRDD3 matches at 11 bases. Germline loops: CDR1 TSWWSYY, CDR2 QGS. This CDR3 spans 17 amino acids. The V gene end was trimmed by 2 bases and the J gene end by 1 base; junction bases not matched to a gene: 6. CDR3 residues: CALGELWGIRGTDKLIF. CDR3 coding DNA: TGTGCTCTTGGGGAATTATGGGGGATACGAGGCACCGATAAACTCATCTTT.

There are many counts of this clone. This DNA's translation and the protein TCRdb lists, from a much larger clone, do not match at residue 6, likely due to a read error; the protein shown is translated from the DNA. The V call is TRDV1, the J call TRDJ1; D is possibly TRDD2 (5 bases). The J gene, absent from TCRdb, was called here by matching the DNA to germline. Germline V gene sequence: CDR1 TSWWSYY, CDR2 QGS. Trimming shortened V by 3 bases and J by 2 bases, and 22 bases separated the two germline ends. CDR3 length: 18 amino acids. In DNA, the CDR3 is TGTGCTCTTGGGGAGCATAGGTCCCCTACTCCGGGTACCGATAAACTCATCTTT. It encodes CALGEHRSPTPGTDKLIF.

This clone was counted at least ten times. The chain employs TRDV2 and TRDJ1, with a tentative D call TRDD3 (6 bases). The length of the CDR3 is 17 residues. CDR1 GEAIGNYY and CDR2 EKD come from the germline V gene. The ends were cut back, 1 base at V and 0 bases at J, with 17 bases in the middle. The CDR3 reads CACDTGGIAGYTDKLIF. CDR3 DNA sequence: TGTGCCTGTGACACAGGCGGGATAGCTGGCTACACCGATAAACTCATCTTT.

This clone was counted only a few times. A read error likely explains why the TCRdb protein, taken from a much larger clone, differs from this DNA's translation at residue 17; the protein shown is translated from the DNA. The rearrangement joins TRDV1 to TRDJ1; TRDD3 matches at 12 bases. Germline loops: CDR1 TSWWSYY, CDR2 QGS. This CDR3 contains 18 residues. CDR3 loop: CALGETPGGYGYTDKLTF. CDR3 sequence (DNA): TGTGCTCTTGGGGAGACGCCTGGGGGATACGGGTACACCGATAAACTCACCTTT.

To note about this clone: This DNA's translation differs at residue 17 from TCRdb's protein, which comes from a much larger clone; a read error is likely, and the protein shown is translated from the DNA. The chain uses TRDV1 and TRDJ1; 13 bases are a match to TRDD3. The J gene is absent in TCRdb and was assigned here via DNA matching to germline. The germline CDR1 and CDR2 sequences are TSWWSYY and QGS. Trimming removed 0 bases from V and 9 bases from J; junction bases left unmatched: 22. The CDR3 consists of 21 residues. The CDR3 region has the DNA TGTGCTCTTGGGGAACTATCCGACTGGGGGATACGTGTGGGTGTACAGGGGGAACTCATCTTT. Its protein is CALGELSDWGIRVGVQGELIF.

This clone was seen a handful of times. TCRdb lists the protein of a much larger clone for this DNA, which differs at residue 10, so this is likely a read error; the protein given here is translated from the DNA itself. J gene calling gave no result, while the V gene is TRDV1. Germline V lookup: CDR1 TSWWSYY, CDR2 QGS. The CDR3 contains 12 residues. CDR3 residues: CALGEPRGEPIF. CDR3 in DNA: TGTGCTCTTGGGGAACCCCGAGGCGAACCCATCTTT.

As concerns this clone: A far larger clone is one nucleotide away, so this likely arose from a read error. The sample has other DNA sequences that encode this CDR3 too. The chain uses TRDV1 and TRDJ1; perhaps TRDD2 as D (5 bases). In germline, CDR1 is TSWWSYY, CDR2 QGS. The CDR3 consists of 17 residues. The CDR3 is CALGEGFLQTYTDKLIF. CDR3 bases: TGTGCTCTTGGGGAAGGTTTCCTCCAGACCTACACCGATAAGCTCATCTTT.

This clone showed up many times. A read error is likely here: a far larger clone is one base away. Other DNA variants within this sample encode the same CDR3. V gene TRDV2 combines with J gene TRDJ1; D gene uncertain. Matching the DNA to germline supplied the J gene, which TCRdb does not give. CDR1 is GEAIGNYY, CDR2 EKD, per germline. The V and J ends lost 0 bases and 0 bases respectively, with 4 bases between them. This CDR3 has 13 residues. The CDR3 coding sequence is TGTGCCTGTGACACCGGTTACACCGATAAACTCATCTTT. This sequence encodes CACDTGYTDKLIF.